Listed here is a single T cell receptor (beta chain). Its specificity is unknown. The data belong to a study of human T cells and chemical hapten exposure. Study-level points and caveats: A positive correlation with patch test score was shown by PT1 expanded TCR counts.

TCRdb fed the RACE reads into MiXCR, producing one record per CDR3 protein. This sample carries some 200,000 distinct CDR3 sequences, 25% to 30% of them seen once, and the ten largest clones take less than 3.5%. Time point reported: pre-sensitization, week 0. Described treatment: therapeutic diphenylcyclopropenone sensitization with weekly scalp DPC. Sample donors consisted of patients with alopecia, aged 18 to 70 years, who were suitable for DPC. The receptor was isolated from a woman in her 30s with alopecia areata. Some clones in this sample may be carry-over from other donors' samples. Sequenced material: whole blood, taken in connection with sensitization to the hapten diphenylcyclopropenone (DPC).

The CDR3 sequence: CASRRDREAFF. CDR3 bases: TGCGCCAGCCGCCGCGACAGGGAAGCTTTCTTT. The chain recombines TRBV5-1 with TRBJ1-1; TRBD1 is a possible D gene (6 bases). From germline, CDR1 is SGHRS and CDR2 YFSETQ. V shed 7 bases and J shed 8 bases, with 12 bases lying between them. There are 11 residues in the CDR3.